This entry describes one TCR beta chain. The sample is drawn from a study of control samples from healthy donors and cancer patients. Method: immunoSEQ multiplex PCR; TCRdb's copy keeps in-frame clones and lacks some. The sample holds about 31,000 clones, around 94% seen once. V lost 5 bases and J lost 4; bases outside the gene matches: 8. The CDR3 is 13 residues long. Germline values: CDR1 SQVTM, CDR2 ANQGSEA. The source is a man aged 55 to 70 in good health. This chain uses TRBV29-1 with TRBJ2-7; 7 bases match TRBD1. The source material was blood. DNA of the CDR3: TGCAGCGTTCAAGGGGGCGACGTTTACGAGCAGTACTTC. Translation gives CSVQGGDVYEQYF.